This TCR beta chain was sequenced during a study of blood T cell repertoires in COVID-19. The trim removed 3 bases at V and 1 base at J, leaving 9 bases unmatched. This CDR3 has 15 amino acids. Germline-derived CDR1 and CDR2 are SQVTM and ANQGSEA. TCRdb keeps only in-frame clones here, not all; method: immunoSEQ multiplex PCR. Of 350,000 to 450,000 clones in the sample, nearly 90% were seen once. This chain joins TRBV29-1 and TRBJ2-7; 7 bases fit TRBD1. Sequencing was done on a sample of PBMCs or T cells enriched from blood (not recorded which). This receptor was taken from a woman between 18 and 30 years old who had been exposed to COVID-19. As DNA, the CDR3 is TGCAGCGTTGAGCTACAGGGGAGACTTTCCTACGAGCAGTACTTC. Protein product: CSVELQGRLSYEQYF.